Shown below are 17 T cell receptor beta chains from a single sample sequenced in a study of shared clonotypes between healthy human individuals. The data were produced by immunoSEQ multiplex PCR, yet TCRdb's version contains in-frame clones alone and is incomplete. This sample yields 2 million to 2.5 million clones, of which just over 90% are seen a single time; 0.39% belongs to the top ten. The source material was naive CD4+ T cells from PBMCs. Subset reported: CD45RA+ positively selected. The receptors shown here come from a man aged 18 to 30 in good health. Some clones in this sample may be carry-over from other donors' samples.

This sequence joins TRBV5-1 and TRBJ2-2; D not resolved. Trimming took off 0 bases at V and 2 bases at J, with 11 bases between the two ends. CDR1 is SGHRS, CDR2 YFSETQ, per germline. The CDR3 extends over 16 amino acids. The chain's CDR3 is CASSLAAATNTGELFF. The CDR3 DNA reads TGCGCCAGCAGCTTGGCCGCGGCAACAAACACCGGGGAGCTGTTTTTT.

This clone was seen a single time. The CDR3 spells CAWGARHEQYF. The CDR3 coding sequence is TGTGCCTGGGGGGCTCGCCACGAGCAGTACTTC. The chain carries TRBV30 and TRBJ2-7; a weak D match, TRBD1 (5 bases). The germline V gene has CDR1 GTSNPN and CDR2 SVGIG (reference sequence). This CDR3 comprises 11 residues. V lost 5 bases and J 5 bases, leaving 10 bases between the germline ends.

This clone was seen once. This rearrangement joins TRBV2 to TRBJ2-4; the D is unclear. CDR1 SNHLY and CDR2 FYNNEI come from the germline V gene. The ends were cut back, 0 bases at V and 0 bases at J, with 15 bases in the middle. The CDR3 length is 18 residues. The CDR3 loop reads CASSEATLDVLAKNIQYF. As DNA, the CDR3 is TGTGCCAGCAGTGAAGCGACCCTGGACGTACTAGCCAAAAACATTCAGTACTTC. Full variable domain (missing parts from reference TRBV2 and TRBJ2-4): EPEVTQTPSHQVTQMGQEVILRCVPISNHLYFYWYRQILGQKVEFLVSFYNNEISEKSEIFDDQFSVERPDGSNFTLKIRSTKLEDSAMYFCASSEATLDVLAKNIQYFGAGTRLSVL.

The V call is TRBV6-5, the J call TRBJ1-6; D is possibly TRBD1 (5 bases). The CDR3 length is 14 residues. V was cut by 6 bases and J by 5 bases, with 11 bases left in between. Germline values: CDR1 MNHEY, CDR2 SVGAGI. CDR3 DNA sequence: TGTGCCAGCAGGTCTGACAGCGATAATTCACCCCTCCACTTT. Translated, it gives CASRSDSDNSPLHF.

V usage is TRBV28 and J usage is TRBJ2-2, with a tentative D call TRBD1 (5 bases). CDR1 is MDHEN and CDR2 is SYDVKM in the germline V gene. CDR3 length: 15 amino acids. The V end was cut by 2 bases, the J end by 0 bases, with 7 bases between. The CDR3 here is CASSLPDTNTGELFF. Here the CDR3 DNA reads TGTGCCAGCAGTTTACCGGACACGAACACCGGGGAGCTGTTTTTT.

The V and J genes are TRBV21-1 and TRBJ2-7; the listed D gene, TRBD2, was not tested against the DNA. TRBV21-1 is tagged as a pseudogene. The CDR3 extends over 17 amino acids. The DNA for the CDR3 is TGTGCCAGCAGCAAAGGCGAAGGGCGGGGGAGAGAGTCGGAGCAGTACTTC. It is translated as CASSKGEGRGRESEQYF.

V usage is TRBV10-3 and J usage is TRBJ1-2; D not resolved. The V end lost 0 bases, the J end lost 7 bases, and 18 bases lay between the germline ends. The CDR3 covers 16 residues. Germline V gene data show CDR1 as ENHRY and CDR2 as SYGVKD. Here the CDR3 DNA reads TGTGCCATCAGTGAGTCCCAAGCGCGAACCTGGGGTGGCTACACCTTC. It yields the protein CAISESQARTWGGYTF.

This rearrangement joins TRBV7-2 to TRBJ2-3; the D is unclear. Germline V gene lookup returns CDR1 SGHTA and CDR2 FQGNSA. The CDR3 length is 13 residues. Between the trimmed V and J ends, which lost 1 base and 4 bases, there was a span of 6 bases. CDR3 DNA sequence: TGTGCCAGCAGCTTAGGGACCTCAGATACGCAGTATTTT. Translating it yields CASSLGTSDTQYF.

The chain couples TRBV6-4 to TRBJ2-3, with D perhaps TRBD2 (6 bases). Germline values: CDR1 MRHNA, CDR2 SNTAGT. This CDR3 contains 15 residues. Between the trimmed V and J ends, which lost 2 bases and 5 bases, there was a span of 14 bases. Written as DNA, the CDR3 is TGTGCCAGCAGTGACAACGGGGGAGGAGGAGATACGCAGTATTTT. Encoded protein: CASSDNGGGGDTQYF.

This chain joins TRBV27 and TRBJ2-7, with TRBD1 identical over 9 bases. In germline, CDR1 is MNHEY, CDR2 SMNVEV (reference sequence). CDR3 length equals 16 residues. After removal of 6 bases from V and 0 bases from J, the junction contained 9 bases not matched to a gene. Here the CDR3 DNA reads TGTGCCAGCAGGGGTAGGGCGGGACAGGGCTCCTACGAGCAGTACTTC. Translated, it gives CASRGRAGQGSYEQYF.

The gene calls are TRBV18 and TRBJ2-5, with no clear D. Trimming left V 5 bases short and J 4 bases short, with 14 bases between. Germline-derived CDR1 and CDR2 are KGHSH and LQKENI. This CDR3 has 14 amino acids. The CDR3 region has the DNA TGTGCCAGCTCAAGTGGACCCGCCCCAGAGACCCAGTACTTC. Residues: CASSSGPAPETQYF. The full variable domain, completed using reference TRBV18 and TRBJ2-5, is NAGVMQNPRHLVRRRGQEARLRCSPMKGHSHVYWYRQLPEEGLKFMVYLQKENIIDESGMPKERFSAEFPKEGPSILRIQQVVRGDSAAYFCASSSGPAPETQYFGPGTRLLVL.

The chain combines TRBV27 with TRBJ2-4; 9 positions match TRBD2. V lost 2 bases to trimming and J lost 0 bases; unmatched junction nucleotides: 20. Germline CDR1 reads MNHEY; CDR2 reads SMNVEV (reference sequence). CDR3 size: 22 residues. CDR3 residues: CASSLPPKAGGEGELAKNIQYF. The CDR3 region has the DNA TGTGCCAGCAGTTTACCCCCAAAAGCGGGAGGCGAGGGGGAACTAGCCAAAAACATTCAGTACTTC.

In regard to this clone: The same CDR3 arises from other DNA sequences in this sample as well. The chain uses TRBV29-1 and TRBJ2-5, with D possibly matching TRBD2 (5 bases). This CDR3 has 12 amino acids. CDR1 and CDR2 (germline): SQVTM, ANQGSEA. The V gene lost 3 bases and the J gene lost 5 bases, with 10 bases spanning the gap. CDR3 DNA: TGCAGCGTTGAGGCCGGGGAGGAGACCCAGTACTTC. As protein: CSVEAGEETQYF.

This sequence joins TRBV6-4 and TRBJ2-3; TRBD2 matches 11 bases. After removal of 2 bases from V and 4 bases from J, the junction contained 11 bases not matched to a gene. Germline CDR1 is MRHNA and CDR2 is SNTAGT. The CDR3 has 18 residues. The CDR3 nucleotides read TGTGCCAGCAGTGACCAGACTAGCGGGATTCTATGCGCAGATACGCAGTATTTT. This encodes CASSDQTSGILCADTQYF.

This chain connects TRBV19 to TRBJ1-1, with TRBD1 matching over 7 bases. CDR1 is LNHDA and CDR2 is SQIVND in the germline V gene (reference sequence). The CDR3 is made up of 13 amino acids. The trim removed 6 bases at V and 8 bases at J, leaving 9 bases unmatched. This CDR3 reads CASRPQGVGEAFF. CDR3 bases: TGTGCCAGTAGACCTCAGGGGGTTGGGGAAGCTTTCTTT.

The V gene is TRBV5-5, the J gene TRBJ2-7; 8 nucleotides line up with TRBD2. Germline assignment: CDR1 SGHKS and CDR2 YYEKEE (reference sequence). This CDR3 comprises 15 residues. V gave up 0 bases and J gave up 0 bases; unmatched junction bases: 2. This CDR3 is CASSLDLAGSYEQYF. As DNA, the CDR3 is TGTGCCAGCAGCTTGGATCTAGCGGGCTCCTACGAGCAGTACTTC.

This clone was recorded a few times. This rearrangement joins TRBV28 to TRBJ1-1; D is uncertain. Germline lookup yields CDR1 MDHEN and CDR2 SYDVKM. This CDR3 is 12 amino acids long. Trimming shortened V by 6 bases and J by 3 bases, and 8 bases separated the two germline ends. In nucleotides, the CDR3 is TGTGCCAGCAGGCTTAGACACACTGAAGCTTTCTTT. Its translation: CASRLRHTEAFF. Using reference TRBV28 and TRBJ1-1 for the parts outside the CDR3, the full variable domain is DVKVTQSSRYLVKRTGEKVFLECVQDMDHENMFWYRQDPGLGLRLIYFSYDVKMKEKGDIPEGYSVSREKKERFSLILESASTNQTSMYLCASRLRHTEAFFGQGTRLTVV.